Below are 30 T cell receptor beta chains sequenced from a single sample in a study of CD8 T cells in Susac syndrome (dated by TCRdb to between 2018 and 2020). Library generation was performed with the immunoSEQ multiplex PCR assay. RNA was extracted using the RNeasy kit, and roughly 0.5 to 1 microgram was reverse transcribed with random hexamers. TCRdb passed the public sequencing reads through fastp at Q25 and MiXCR, retaining productive beta sequences. Merged by CDR3 protein, the rows form single entries marked with the most common genes and DNA. This sample comprises some 97,000 distinct CDR3 sequences, 95% of them detected only once. 0.3% of the sample lies in the top ten. Material: CD8+ T cells from PBMCs. Source of these receptors: a human donor with Susac syndrome.

This chain links TRBV9 with TRBJ2-3; D may be TRBD2 (5 bases). In germline, CDR1 is SGDLS, CDR2 YYNGEE. V gave up 2 bases and J gave up 1 base, with 5 bases separating them. The CDR3 is made up of 13 amino acids. CDR3 sequence reads: CASSVSGTDTQYF. Written as DNA, the CDR3 is TGTGCCAGCAGCGTTAGCGGCACAGATACGCAGTATTTT.

The rearrangement joins TRBV15 to TRBJ2-1; 8 nucleotides line up with TRBD2. Germline-derived CDR1 and CDR2 are LNHNV and YYDKDF (reference sequence). CDR3 size: 14 residues. V was clipped by 0 bases and J by 10 bases; unmatched bases: 5. CDR3: CATSRDKLAEEQFF. CDR3 nucleotides: TGTGCCACCAGCAGAGATAAACTAGCGGAGGAGCAGTTCTTC.

This chain links TRBV29-1 with TRBJ2-7; weak D call: TRBD2 (6 bases). The CDR3 is made up of 13 amino acids. Germline values: CDR1 SQVTM, CDR2 ANQGSEA. Trimming removed 6 bases at V and 3 bases at J, with 15 bases between. Here the CDR3 reads CSVNPGLGYEQYF. Written as DNA, the CDR3 is TGCAGCGTAAACCCGGGACTCGGCTACGAGCAGTACTTC.

The chain combines TRBV23-1 with TRBJ2-2; D is unresolved. TRBV23-1 is an ORF; its function is uncertain. The length of the CDR3 is 14 residues. The V and J ends lost 7 bases and 11 bases respectively, with 20 bases between them. The chain's CDR3 is CASIPPTHRPELFF. The CDR3 nucleotides are TGCGCCAGCATTCCCCCGACTCATCGCCCTGAGCTGTTTTTT.

The chain couples TRBV4-1 to TRBJ2-7, with D possibly being TRBD1 (6 bases). V lost 3 bases, J lost 4 bases, and 16 bases lay in between. The length of the CDR3 is 15 residues. The germline V gene encodes CDR1 MGHRA and CDR2 YSYEKL. The CDR3 DNA reads as TGCGCCAGCAGCCAGGGCCAGGGGCCTGAGTACGAGCAGTACTTC. Translation gives CASSQGQGPEYEQYF.

V is TRBV5-1 and J is TRBJ2-1, with unresolved D. Germline values: CDR1 SGHRS, CDR2 YFSETQ. The CDR3 consists of 9 residues. The germline V and J ends were trimmed by 10 bases and 6 bases, with 5 bases remaining between them. The CDR3 DNA reads as TGCGCCGGCTTCAATGAGCAGTTCTTC. Translating it yields CAGFNEQFF.

The chain combines TRBV6-1 with TRBJ1-4, with D tentatively TRBD1 (5 bases). This CDR3 contains 13 residues. Germline assignment: CDR1 MNHNS and CDR2 SASEGT. V was shortened by 7 bases and J by 6 bases, with 12 bases between the two germline ends. CDR3 amino acids: CASTLRGDEKLFF. The CDR3 DNA reads as TGTGCCAGCACACTTCGGGGGGATGAAAAACTGTTTTTT.

The chain joins TRBV5-1 to TRBJ2-5; 7 positions match TRBD2. CDR1 is SGHRS and CDR2 is YFSETQ in the germline V gene. V shed 4 bases and J 4 bases; nucleotides not matched to a gene: 10. The CDR3 sequence is 15 residues long. The CDR3 DNA reads as TGCGCCAGCAGCCCCCAAAGGACTAGGCGAGAGACCCAGTACTTC. Protein product: CASSPQRTRRETQYF. Complete variable domain (other parts from reference TRBV5-1 and TRBJ2-5): KAGVTQTPRYLIKTRGQQVTLSCSPISGHRSVSWYQQTPGQGLQFLFEYFSETQRNKGNFPGRFSGRQFSNSRSEMNVSTLELGDSALYLCASSPQRTRRETQYFGPGTRLLVL.

The V and J genes are TRBV9 and TRBJ1-5; D gene uncertain. CDR1 is SGDLS, CDR2 YYNGEE, per germline. This CDR3 is 16 amino acids long. V lost 1 base to trimming and J lost 6 bases, with 17 bases between them. The CDR3 loop is CASSVLPAGAGQPQHF. The CDR3 nucleotides are TGTGCCAGCAGCGTACTTCCCGCAGGAGCGGGTCAGCCCCAGCATTTT.

The chain carries TRBV20-1 and TRBJ2-6, with D unclear. V shed 5 bases and J shed 0 bases, with 8 bases lying between them. The germline CDR1 and CDR2 sequences are DFQATT and SNEGSKA (reference sequence). The CDR3 sequence is 14 residues long. The CDR3 here is CSALPFSGANVLTF. The CDR3 nucleotides are TGCAGTGCTCTTCCATTCTCTGGGGCCAACGTCCTGACTTTC.

V gene TRBV6-5 combines with J gene TRBJ2-7; TRBD1 matches at 9 bases. Germline-derived CDR1 and CDR2 are MNHEY and SVGAGI. J was trimmed by 3 bases and V by 8 bases; bases with no gene match: 2. The CDR3 spans 12 residues. CDR3 nucleotide sequence: TGTGCCAGCGGGACAGGGATCTACGAGCAGTACTTC. This translates into CASGTGIYEQYF.

CDR3 amino acids: CASSLSRSGANVLTF. In DNA, the CDR3 is TGTGCCAGCAGTTTATCTCGATCTGGGGCCAACGTCCTGACTTTC. The chain is built from TRBV27 and TRBJ2-6; no reliable D call. The CDR3 is made up of 15 amino acids. V shed 0 bases and J shed 1 base, with 4 bases lying between them. Germline-derived CDR1 and CDR2 are MNHEY and SMNVEV (reference sequence).

The rearrangement joins TRBV10-3 to TRBJ2-1; 12 bases align to TRBD1. Trimming took 4 bases from V and 10 from J; bases not matched to a gene: 8. Germline CDR1 ENHRY, CDR2 SYGVKD. CDR3 length: 15 residues. Here the CDR3 reads CAISGRDRGREEQFF. The CDR3 DNA sequence: TGTGCCATCAGTGGCCGGGACAGGGGGCGCGAGGAGCAGTTCTTC.

The V and J genes are TRBV7-8 and TRBJ2-6; a weak D match, TRBD1 (5 bases). The CDR3 totals 16 residues. The ends were cut back, 0 bases at V and 2 bases at J, with 8 bases in the middle. The germline V gene has CDR1 SGHVS and CDR2 FQNEAQ. The CDR3 nucleotides read TGTGCCAGCAGCTTAGCCGACAGTACTGGGGCCAACGTCCTGACTTTC. Residues: CASSLADSTGANVLTF.

This clonotype came up once. V is TRBV5-4 and J is TRBJ2-7; 7 nucleotides match TRBD2. This CDR3 comprises 14 residues. Unmatched junction bases numbered 7, after V lost 5 bases and J lost 2 bases. The germline gives CDR1 SGHNT, CDR2 YYREEE (reference sequence). The CDR3 region has the DNA TGTGCCAGCAGTCCAGGACTAGAGACCTACGAGCAGTACTTC. This codes for CASSPGLETYEQYF. Complete variable domain (other parts from reference TRBV5-4 and TRBJ2-7): ETGVTQSPTHLIKTRGQQVTLRCSSQSGHNTVSWYQQALGQGPQFIFQYYREEENGRGNFPPRFSGLQFPNYSSELNVNALELDDSALYLCASSPGLETYEQYFGPGTRLTVT.

The J gene is TRBJ2-1, the V gene TRBV18, with D possibly called TRBD1 or TRBD2 (5 bases each). There are 12 residues in the CDR3. V was shortened by 5 bases and J by 6 bases, with 8 bases between the two germline ends. Germline V gene data show CDR1 as KGHSH and CDR2 as LQKENI. Written as DNA, the CDR3 is TGTGCCAGCTCAGAGAGGGGCAATGAGCAGTTCTTC. It translates to CASSERGNEQFF.

The V call is TRBV7-2, the J call TRBJ1-6; weak D call: TRBD1 (5 bases). The CDR3 is made up of 15 amino acids. Germline lookup yields CDR1 SGHTA and CDR2 FQGNSA. Trimming took off 1 base at V and 7 bases at J, with 11 bases between the two ends. The CDR3 region is CASSLVGGGNSPLHF. CDR3 bases: TGTGCCAGCAGCTTAGTCGGGGGGGGGAATTCACCCCTCCACTTT.

In nucleotides, the CDR3 is TGCGCCAGCAGTCAACTTAACAGGGGGGTGAATCAGCCCCAGCATTTT. Protein: CASSQLNRGVNQPQHF. This chain links TRBV23-1 with TRBJ1-5, with 8 bases aligning to TRBD1. TRBV23-1 is flagged as an ORF with uncertain function. V was clipped by 2 bases and J by 4 bases; unmatched bases: 7. CDR3 length: 16 amino acids.

The chain combines TRBV18 with TRBJ2-7, with D perhaps matching TRBD1 (6 bases). The CDR3 runs 14 residues. The V gene's germline CDR1 is KGHSH and CDR2 LQKENI. V lost 3 bases and J lost 5, with 14 bases in between. The CDR3 DNA sequence: TGTGCCAGCTCACCGGAGAACAGGGTGCACGAGCAGTACTTC. Protein: CASSPENRVHEQYF.

The chain joins TRBV5-1 to TRBJ2-3; the D is unclear. CDR1 is SGHRS and CDR2 is YFSETQ in the germline V gene. This CDR3 contains 15 residues. Trimming pared 3 bases from V and 4 bases from J, leaving 15 bases between. CDR3 sequence (DNA): TGCGCCAGCAGCTCGGACGCTCGACACGCAGATACGCAGTATTTT. Translated: CASSSDARHADTQYF.

V usage is TRBV5-4 and J usage is TRBJ2-4, with 8 bases that match TRBD1. Per the germline V gene, CDR1 is SGHNT and CDR2 is YYREEE (reference sequence). The CDR3 length is 13 residues. Trimming at V came to 2 bases and at J to 5 bases, leaving 0 bases not matched to a gene. The CDR3 here is CASSLQGENIQYF. The CDR3 coding sequence is TGTGCCAGCAGCTTACAGGGGGAAAACATTCAGTACTTC.

The V call is TRBV5-6, the J call TRBJ2-6; possible D gene TRBD1, 7 bases. V shed 4 bases and J shed 2 bases, with 31 bases lying between them. The CDR3 is 22 amino acids. The germline V gene encodes CDR1 SGHDT and CDR2 YYEEEE. The CDR3 DNA is TGTGCCAGCAGCCCAGGGGCCCACAGGGGACTCGTGGTGAGGACTGGGGCCAACGTCCTGACTTTC. Its protein product is CASSPGAHRGLVVRTGANVLTF.

The V and J genes are TRBV11-2 and TRBJ2-7; TRBD1 is a possible D gene (6 bases). Per the germline V gene, CDR1 is SGHAT and CDR2 is FQNNGV. Trimming took 8 bases from V and 2 from J, leaving 10 bases between them. The CDR3 contains 12 residues. The CDR3 is CASATGTYEQYF. CDR3 in DNA: TGTGCCAGCGCCACAGGGACCTACGAGCAGTACTTC.

The chain has TRBV27 and TRBJ2-7, with 16 bases fitting TRBD2. CDR3 length: 16 residues. The germline V gene encodes CDR1 MNHEY and CDR2 SMNVEV (reference sequence). The V and J ends lost 5 bases and 7 bases, in that order; junction bases with no gene match: 8. In DNA, the CDR3 is TGTGCCAGCAGTCTCGGGACTAGCGGGAGGGCCGGGGAGCAGTACTTC. Translation: CASSLGTSGRAGEQYF.

This sequence joins TRBV29-1 and TRBJ2-3; perhaps TRBD2 as D (6 bases). The V and J ends lost 6 bases and 6 bases respectively, with 10 bases between them. The CDR3 sequence is 11 residues long. Germline loops: CDR1 SQVTM, CDR2 ANQGSEA. CDR3 bases: TGCAGCGTGCCCCGGGGGGATACGCAGTATTTT. The encoded protein is CSVPRGDTQYF.

This clonotype occurred a few times. One end of the junction varies from germline; a read error may be responsible. This rearrangement joins TRBV4-1 to TRBJ2-7; D call uncertain. This CDR3 is 13 amino acids long. The germline V gene encodes CDR1 MGHRA and CDR2 YSYEKL. CDR3 sequence (DNA): TGTGCCAGCAGCCAAGATTTGGGAAACGAGCAGTACTTC. Its protein product is CASSQDLGNEQYF.

The gene calls are TRBV24-1 and TRBJ1-1, with 8 positions matching TRBD1. The germline V gene has CDR1 KGHDR and CDR2 SFDVKD. Trimming removed 9 bases from V and 10 bases from J; junction bases left unmatched: 6. The CDR3 totals 11 residues. CDR3 DNA sequence: TGTGCCACCCGGGACAGGTCAGGAGCTTTCTTT. The encoded protein is CATRDRSGAFF.

The V gene is TRBV13, the J gene TRBJ2-3, with TRBD2 as a possible D gene (6 bases). V gave up 6 bases and J gave up 4 bases, with 14 bases separating them. The CDR3 length is 14 residues. Germline assignment: CDR1 PRHDT and CDR2 FYEKMQ (reference sequence). This CDR3 is CASSPASGADTQYF. The CDR3 DNA reads TGTGCCAGCAGTCCAGCTTCGGGGGCAGATACGCAGTATTTT.

This chain joins TRBV7-9 and TRBJ2-1, with D possibly TRBD2 on 7 matching bases. Per germline, CDR1 SEHNR and CDR2 FQNEAQ (reference sequence). Trimming took 5 bases from V and 9 from J, leaving 20 bases between them. This CDR3 has 15 residues. The CDR3: CASSPYREGRGEQFF. In nucleotides, the CDR3 is TGTGCCAGCAGCCCTTACAGGGAAGGGAGGGGTGAGCAGTTCTTC.

This rearrangement joins TRBV3-1 to TRBJ2-5, with a weak D call TRBD2 (5 bases). V lost 0 bases and J lost 4, with 12 bases in between. The germline V gene has CDR1 LGHDT and CDR2 YNNKEL (reference sequence). This CDR3 spans 15 amino acids. CDR3 region: CASSQETGWRETQYF. CDR3 nucleotides: TGTGCCAGCAGCCAAGAGACGGGGTGGCGAGAGACCCAGTACTTC.